A single T cell receptor (beta chain) is shown here with its context. Primers for the PCR totalled 60 Vbeta and 13 Jbeta. Assay used: immunoSEQ multiplex PCR; TCRdb lists only in-frame clones, some missing. The top ten clones hold 5.5% to 7.5% of a sample with about 99,000 clones, about 9.5% of them seen once. This entry is derived from a study of cytomegalovirus exposure and HLA in healthy donors. Turning to the study itself: In an earlier analysis, some 110 million unique TCR beta sequences were found from 150 million to 200 million T cells. Falling in the Caucasian-associated ancestry cluster were about four fifths of approximately 400 genotyped donors.

The sample taken for sequencing was PBMCs. The receptor was derived from a man aged 35-49 years in good health and CMV-seropositive.

Here the CDR3 reads CASREQGEQYF. The CDR3 DNA sequence: TGTGCCAGTAGGGAACAGGGGGAGCAGTACTTC. The rearrangement uses TRBV19 and TRBJ2-7; TRBD1 matches at 7 bases. The CDR3 covers 11 residues. Trimming cost V 6 bases and J 7 bases; bases outside gene matches: 3. Germline lookup yields CDR1 LNHDA and CDR2 SQIVND (reference sequence).